This TCR beta chain was captured in a study of OX40 agonist ivuxolimab in advanced cancers. The table came from immunoSEQ multiplex PCR; TCRdb's copy has only in-frame clones and leaves some out. The table shows 74,000 or so clones, with roughly 84% occurring only once. With 1 base removed from V and 1 base from J, the gap between germline ends came to 14 bases. Germline CDR1 SGHDT, CDR2 YYEEEE. This CDR3 region has 16 residues. This TCR came from an adult with an advanced solid tumor such as melanoma, head and neck, liver or kidney cancer. This chain links TRBV5-6 with TRBJ1-1, with D possibly TRBD1 on 5 matching bases. The source material was CD4+ or CD8+ T cells sorted from blood, sampled in a trial of the OX40 agonist ivuxolimab. CDR3 amino acids: CASSLWRGESNTEAFF. The CDR3 coding sequence is TGTGCCAGCAGCTTGTGGCGAGGGGAATCGAACACTGAAGCTTTCTTT.